The clone carrying this T cell receptor beta chain is a singleton in its sample. Its specificity is not known. 13 Jbeta primers and 60 Vbeta primers were used for the PCR. Profiled with immunoSEQ multiplex PCR; TCRdb holds only in-frame clones, not every one. This sample has about 170,000 clones, with around 85% found just once. The CDR3 loop spans 14 amino acids. V dropped 4 bases and J dropped 0 bases, with 7 bases sitting between them. The germline CDR1 and CDR2 sequences are MGHDK and SYGVNS. The record originates from a study of cytomegalovirus exposure and HLA in healthy donors. General observations from the study: Analysis performed later showed TCR beta chains linked to HLA being more clonally expanded than equally common others.

The donors, nominally healthy at sampling, likely had unrecorded immune exposures. The chain is built from TRBV25-1 and TRBJ1-3, with D uncertain. Sequenced input: PBMCs. The origin of this receptor is a boy aged 2 to 9 in good health and CMV-seronegative. CDR3 loop: CASSGTVSGNTIYF. In DNA form, the CDR3 reads TGTGCCAGCAGTGGAACAGTCTCTGGAAACACCATATATTTT.